This is a list of T cell receptor beta chains from one sample in a study of cytomegalovirus exposure and HLA in healthy donors. Data came from immunoSEQ multiplex PCR; TCRdb stores just in-frame clones and leaves some out. The repertoire holds about 120,000 clones, with roughly three quarters as singletons. The source material was PBMCs. Receptor source: a man in his thirties or forties in good health and CMV-seropositive. The CDR3 runs from the conserved cysteine through the conserved F or W. The order of the fields is J gene, D gene, clone size, V gene, CDR3 DNA, CDR3 protein. A D gene is named only where the DNA matches it firmly. The listing skips clone size in some rows; elsewhere it reads once, few, many or a size class.

TRBJ2-5,.,.,TRBV6-5,TGTGCCACCTCCGTCGAGGAAAAAGAGACCCAGTACTTC,CATSVEEKETQYF
TRBJ1-4,.,once,TRBV4-1,TGCGCCAGCAGCCAAGCCCCACAGGGAGCAACTAATGAAAAACTGTTTTTT,CASSQAPQGATNEKLFF
TRBJ1-6,.,.,TRBV2,TGTGCCAGCAGGAACGACTATTTACGGTCACCCCTCCACTTT,CASRNDYLRSPLHF
TRBJ1-4,TRBD1,few,TRBV7-3,TGTGCCAGCAGTCGCCAGACAGGGGTTAATGAAAAACTGTTTTTT,CASSRQTGVNEKLFF
TRBJ1-1,TRBD1,.,TRBV28,TGTGCCAGCAGTTCCGGGACAGGGGGGAACACTGAAGCTTTCTTT,CASSSGTGGNTEAFF
TRBJ1-2,TRBD1,.,TRBV20-1,TGCAGTGCAAGGACAGGGAATGGCTACACCTTC,CSARTGNGYTF
TRBJ1-5,TRBD1,.,TRBV7-8,TGTGCCAGCAGCTTAGTGGGGGCGTTTTGGGACAGACCCAATCAGCCCCAGCATTTT,CASSLVGAFWDRPNQPQHF
TRBJ2-5,TRBD2,.,TRBV10-3,TGTGCCATCAGTGGACTAGCGGGAGGGGAGACCCAGTACTTC,CAISGLAGGETQYF
TRBJ2-3,.,.,TRBV5-1,TGCGCCAGCAGCTTGCGGCAGGGGAGCACAGATACGCAGTATTTT,CASSLRQGSTDTQYF
TRBJ2-6,.,.,TRBV30,TGTGCCTGGCCCACCTCTGGGGCCAACGGCCTGACTTTC,CAWPTSGANGLTF
TRBJ1-2,.,once,TRBV6-4,TGTGCCAGCAGCAGGGATGTGGGCTATGGCTACACCTTC,CASSRDVGYGYTF
TRBJ2-7,TRBD2,.,TRBV9,TGTGCCAGCAGCGTAGGGGGGAGCGGGAATTTCTACGAGCAGTACTTC,CASSVGGSGNFYEQYF
TRBJ1-5,.,.,TRBV25-1,TGTGCCAGCAGTGAGGCGGGGCGCGTTCAGCCCCAGCATTTT,CASSEAGRVQPQHF
TRBJ1-2,TRBD1,few,TRBV4-3,TGCGCCAGCAGCCAAACCACCGGGACAGGGGAGGGCTACACCTTC,CASSQTTGTGEGYTF
TRBJ2-5,TRBD1,.,TRBV7-6,TGTGCCAGCAGCCGTCCGGGACAGGGCCTAGAGACCCAGTACTTC,CASSRPGQGLETQYF
TRBJ1-1,.,.,TRBV5-4,TGTGCCAGCAGCAAAGACAGCCCTGAAGCTTTCTTT,CASSKDSPEAFF
TRBJ2-3,.,.,TRBV15,TGTGCCACCAGCAGGCATGGCCACACAGATACGCAGTATTTT,CATSRHGHTDTQYF
TRBJ1-1,.,.,TRBV14,TGTGCCAGCAGCCAATATCGGTTCCAAGCTTTCTTT,CASSQYRFQAFF
TRBJ1-2,.,.,TRBV7-9,TGTGCCAGCTCCAGCGGTAACTATGGCTACACCTTC,CASSSGNYGYTF
TRBJ2-5,.,.,TRBV27,TGTGCCAGCAGTCCGAGTGGGCGGACCCAGTACTTC,CASSPSGRTQYF
TRBJ2-7,.,.,TRBV9,TGTGCCAGCAGCGTCGGCAGGGGTGCCTACGAGCAGTACTTC,CASSVGRGAYEQYF
TRBJ2-7,TRBD1,.,TRBV11-1,TGTGCCAGCAGCTCCAAGGTGACAGGGTTGGTCGAGCAGTACTTC,CASSSKVTGLVEQYF
TRBJ1-5,.,.,TRBV2,TGTGCCAGCAGTGTCTGGGGGCATCAGCCCCAGCATTTT,CASSVWGHQPQHF
TRBJ2-7,TRBD2,.,TRBV29-1,TGCAGCGTTGAATTTTTGACTAGCGGGAGAGGCGAGCAGTACTTC,CSVEFLTSGRGEQYF
TRBJ1-3,TRBD1,.,TRBV9,TGTGCCAGCAGCCCGACAGGGACTGGAAACACCATATATTTT,CASSPTGTGNTIYF
TRBJ2-3,.,.,TRBV7-3,TGTGCCAGCAGCTTGCTAGGGGTGGCAGATACGCAGTATTTT,CASSLLGVADTQYF
TRBJ2-7,TRBD1,once,TRBV7-6,TGTGCCAGCAGCTCGGGACAGGAGACATCCGAGCAGTACTTC,CASSSGQETSEQYF
TRBJ1-2,.,.,TRBV4-2,TGTGCCAGCAGCCAAGATTGGACAAACTATGGCTACACCTTC,CASSQDWTNYGYTF
TRBJ2-7,.,.,TRBV11-2,TGTGCCAGCAGCTTGATCCGGGGGACGCTCTACGAGCAGTACTTC,CASSLIRGTLYEQYF
TRBJ2-7,TRBD2,.,TRBV7-3,TGTGCCAGCAGCTTCGAAGCGGGAGCTGGCGAGCAGTACTTC,CASSFEAGAGEQYF
TRBJ2-5,TRBD2,.,TRBV7-3,TGTGCCAGCAGCTTAACCGGAGCTAGCGGGGGACAAGAGACCCAGTACTTC,CASSLTGASGGQETQYF
TRBJ2-7,TRBD1,.,TRBV4-2,TGTGCCAGCAGCCAAGAGAGGGGACAGGGTTACGAGCAGTACTTC,CASSQERGQGYEQYF
TRBJ1-1,.,few,TRBV7-3,TGTGCCAGCAGCCAATACCCTGAGGCTGAAGCTTTCTTT,CASSQYPEAEAFF
TRBJ2-1,.,.,TRBV30,TGTGCCTGGAGTTGGTGGGGGCCCTACAATGAGCAGTTCTTC,CAWSWWGPYNEQFF
TRBJ1-6,.,.,TRBV4-3,TGCGCCAGCAGCCAAGGAATTTCTCTTACAGGGAATTCACCCCTCCACTTT,CASSQGISLTGNSPLHF
TRBJ1-2,TRBD1,.,TRBV27,TGTGCCAGCAGTCCACGCCGGGACAGCTATGGCTACACCTTC,CASSPRRDSYGYTF
TRBJ2-5,TRBD2,few,TRBV5-1,TGCGCCAGCAGGTTTAGCGGGAGCGGAGAGACCCAGTACTTC,CASRFSGSGETQYF
TRBJ2-7,TRBD2,few,TRBV19,TGTGCCAGTAGCCCCGTACTAGCGGGAGTACGGGAGCAGTACTTC,CASSPVLAGVREQYF
TRBJ2-2,.,.,TRBV7-9,TGTGCCAGCAGCGGACAGTTTACGAACACCGGGGAGCTGTTTTTT,CASSGQFTNTGELFF
TRBJ2-5,TRBD1,.,TRBV19,TGTGCCAGTAGTGGACTGAGACAGGGGGTAGGGGAGACCCAGTACTTC,CASSGLRQGVGETQYF
TRBJ2-7,.,.,TRBV7-9,TGTGCCAGCAGCCCGGTTGCAGGGCTCTCCTACGAGCAGTACTTC,CASSPVAGLSYEQYF
TRBJ2-7,TRBD1,.,TRBV30,TGTGCCTGGAGCTATGGGACAGGCTCCTACGAGCAGTACTTC,CAWSYGTGSYEQYF
TRBJ1-1,TRBD1,.,TRBV9,TGTGCCAGCAGAGCAGGGGGCCCGAACACTGAAGCTTTCTTT,CASRAGGPNTEAFF
TRBJ2-7,.,.,TRBV6-6,TGTGCCAGCAGTTACACGTATTTAACATCCGCCGAGCAGTACTTC,CASSYTYLTSAEQYF
TRBJ1-1,.,once,TRBV2,TGTGCCAGCAGTGAATTGTACCCACCAGGAGCGGAGTTT,CASSELYPPGAEF